This T cell receptor beta chain was captured in a study of Ad26.COV2.S vaccination and SARS-CoV-2 variants. The CDR3 contains 15 residues. The V gene's germline CDR1 is SEHNR and CDR2 FQNEAQ (reference sequence). The V and J ends lost 5 bases and 0 bases respectively, with 14 bases between them. This sample's treatment: around 19 received Ad26.COV2.S at low or high dose, single or two shots; about 5 received placebo; per-sample allocation not given. Material that was analyzed had been drawn on day 63 after the first vaccine or placebo injection. Libraries were prepared by immunoSEQ multiplex PCR; TCRdb keeps only in-frame clonotypes and omits some of them. This table has a few hundred thousand clones, roughly four fifths appearing once.

This TCR was sampled from a person between 18 and 65 years old who received the Ad26.COV2.S COVID-19 vaccine or a placebo. This specimen was peripheral blood, taken in a trial of Ad26.COV2.S vaccine versus placebo. The chain has TRBV7-9 and TRBJ2-7; perhaps TRBD1 as D (5 bases). The CDR3 DNA reads TGTGCCAGCAGCCAAACAGGACCAAGCTCCTACGAGCAGTACTTC. The encoded protein is CASSQTGPSSYEQYF.